One T cell receptor (beta chain) is described in this entry. This entry is derived from a study of blood T cell repertoires in COVID-19. As for the study in general: From the United States, Italy and Spain came samples of acute and convalescent COVID-19. Sources were T cells, B-cell-depleted T cells, or PBMCs; the material itself was cDNA or gDNA.

Germline CDR1 MGHRA, CDR2 YSYEKL. The CDR3 is 16 amino acids. Trimming cost V 0 bases and J 6 bases; bases outside gene matches: 8. In the original analysis: Using reference gene primer amplification, nucleated cell counts were estimated. This table comes from immunoSEQ multiplex PCR, and its TCRdb copy is limited to in-frame clones, with some not included. That table supplies the V and J calls and clone size; D and trimming were determined from the DNA. The repertoire holds about 220,000 clones, 65% to 90% seen once, with approximately 10% in the top ten. Sequenced sample: peripheral blood. The receptor comes from a man over 45 with active or convalescent COVID-19. This rearrangement joins TRBV4-1 to TRBJ2-3; 8 bases match TRBD2. The CDR3 region has the DNA TGCGCCAGCAGCCAAGATACCAGCGGGAGAAGTGATACGCAGTATTTT. Encoded protein: CASSQDTSGRSDTQYF.